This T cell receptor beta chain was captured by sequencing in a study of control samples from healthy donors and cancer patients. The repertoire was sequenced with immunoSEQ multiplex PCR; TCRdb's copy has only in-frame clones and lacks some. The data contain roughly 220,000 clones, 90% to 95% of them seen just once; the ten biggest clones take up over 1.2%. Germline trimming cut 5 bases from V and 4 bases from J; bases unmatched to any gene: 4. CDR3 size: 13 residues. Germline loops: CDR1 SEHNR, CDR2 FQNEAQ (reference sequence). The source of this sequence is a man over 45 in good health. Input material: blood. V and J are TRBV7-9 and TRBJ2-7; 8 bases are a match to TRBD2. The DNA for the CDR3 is TGTGCCAGCAGCCTGAGCGGGGGATACGAGCAGTACTTC. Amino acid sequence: CASSLSGGYEQYF.